The 17 T cell receptor beta chains presented below share a single source sample, sequenced in a study of cytomegalovirus exposure and HLA in healthy donors. The PCR used 60 Vbeta and 13 Jbeta primers. This table comes from immunoSEQ multiplex PCR, and its TCRdb copy is limited to in-frame clones, with some not included. The data contain under 250,000 clones, roughly 85% of them singletons. Source material: PBMCs. These receptors were obtained from a woman aged 25 to 45 in good health and CMV-seropositive.

The rearrangement joins TRBV5-6 to TRBJ2-1, with TRBD1 as a possible D gene (6 bases). The germline gives CDR1 SGHDT, CDR2 YYEEEE. This CDR3 comprises 11 residues. Trimming pared 2 bases from V and 9 bases from J, leaving 6 bases between. CDR3 residues: CASSLGGEQFF. CDR3 nucleotide sequence: TGTGCCAGCAGCTTAGGGGGTGAGCAGTTCTTC.

The chain joins TRBV9 to TRBJ1-5; tentatively, D is TRBD1 (6 bases). The CDR3 totals 14 residues. With 3 bases removed from V and 5 bases from J, the gap between germline ends came to 12 bases. Germline V gene lookup returns CDR1 SGDLS and CDR2 YYNGEE. The CDR3 region has the DNA TGTGCCAGCAGCGCTGAGGGGGGGCATCAGCCCCAGCATTTT. Amino acid sequence: CASSAEGGHQPQHF. The whole variable domain, filled in from reference TRBV9 and TRBJ1-5, reads DSGVTQTPKHLITATGQRVTLRCSPRSGDLSVYWYQQSLDQGLQFLIQYYNGEERAKGNILERFSAQQFPDLHSELNLSSLELGDSALYFCASSAEGGHQPQHFGDGTRLSIL.

This rearrangement joins TRBV6-6 to TRBJ1-5; no firm D call. The CDR3 is made up of 14 amino acids. V gave up 2 bases and J gave up 1 base, with 6 bases separating them. CDR1 MNHNY and CDR2 SVGAGI come from the germline V gene (reference sequence). CDR3: CASSYGSSNQPQHF. In nucleotides, the CDR3 is TGTGCCAGCAGTTACGGGAGCAGCAATCAGCCCCAGCATTTT.

The CDR3 loop is CASRSDRGTEQYF. The CDR3 DNA is TGTGCCAGCAGATCCGACAGGGGGACGGAGCAGTACTTC. The chain links TRBV5-4 to TRBJ2-7; TRBD1 agrees at 9 bases. With V trimmed by 5 bases and J by 7 bases, 7 bases remained unmatched. This CDR3 comprises 13 residues. Germline CDR1 SGHNT, CDR2 YYREEE (reference sequence).

This clone showed up just once. The chain combines TRBV12-5 with TRBJ1-3; D possibly corresponds to TRBD1 (6 bases). CDR1 LGHNT and CDR2 FRNRAP come from the germline V gene. Trimming stripped 0 bases from V and 0 bases from J, with 18 bases between. The CDR3 contains 19 residues. CDR3: CASGLVLSGTPSSGNTIYF. Written as DNA, the CDR3 is TGTGCTAGTGGTTTGGTACTATCTGGGACACCCAGCTCTGGAAACACCATATATTTT.

The rearrangement uses TRBV5-1 and TRBJ1-2; TRBD1 matches at 10 bases. The CDR3 contains 19 residues. Germline V gene sequence: CDR1 SGHRS, CDR2 YFSETQ. The V gene end was trimmed by 3 bases and the J gene end by 0 bases; junction bases not matched to a gene: 14. In DNA, the CDR3 is TGCGCCAGCAGCTCTTTACCACTTTCGGGACAGGGGACTAACTATGGCTACACCTTC. It is translated as CASSSLPLSGQGTNYGYTF.

The chain couples TRBV6-4 to TRBJ2-1, with TRBD2 identical over 9 bases. Trimming at V came to 2 bases and at J to 3 bases, leaving 5 bases not matched to a gene. CDR1 is MRHNA, CDR2 SNTAGT, per germline. The CDR3 totals 16 residues. DNA for the CDR3: TGTGCCAGCAGTGACGGGAGCGGGGGGAGCTACAATGAGCAGTTCTTC. It codes for CASSDGSGGSYNEQFF.

The rearrangement links TRBV6-6 to TRBJ1-2, with TRBD1 matching 10 bases. Germline CDR1 and CDR2: MNHNY and SVGAGI (reference sequence). With V trimmed by 4 bases and J by 0 bases, 5 bases remained unmatched. The CDR3 consists of 16 residues. For the CDR3, the DNA is TGTGCCAGCAGTTTCCCAGGACAGGGGGCTAACTATGGCTACACCTTC. This translates into CASSFPGQGANYGYTF.

This clone was observed once. The chain uses TRBV14 and TRBJ1-1, with 9 bases fitting TRBD1. CDR1 is SGHDN and CDR2 is FVKESK in the germline V gene. V dropped 2 bases and J dropped 5; count of bases not matched to a gene: 9. The CDR3 is 16 residues long. The CDR3 region is CASSQPTGGRGTEAFF. The CDR3 DNA is TGTGCCAGCAGCCAACCGACAGGGGGTAGAGGGACTGAAGCTTTCTTT.

The chain joins TRBV7-9 to TRBJ1-1, with 7 bases identical to TRBD1. Trimming at V came to 5 bases and at J to 5 bases, leaving 2 bases not matched to a gene. CDR1 and CDR2 from the germline V gene are SEHNR and FQNEAQ (reference sequence). There are 12 residues in the CDR3. DNA for the CDR3: TGTGCCAGCAGCAAGACAGGGACTGAAGCTTTCTTT. Protein sequence: CASSKTGTEAFF.

The J gene is TRBJ2-7, the V gene TRBV30, with TRBD1 matching 11 bases. The CDR3 consists of 13 residues. Germline CDR1 and CDR2: GTSNPN and SVGIG (reference sequence). V dropped 4 bases and J dropped 6; count of bases not matched to a gene: 5. CDR3 nucleotides: TGTGCCTGGACCGGCGGGACAGGGGGCGAGCAGTACTTC. Its translation: CAWTGGTGGEQYF.

CDR3 DNA: TGTGCCAGCAGCTTAGACCCCCTCAGGGGACTAGCGGGACTAGAGCAGTACTTC. It encodes CASSLDPLRGLAGLEQYF. The chain carries TRBV11-2 and TRBJ2-7; TRBD2 agrees at 13 bases. CDR3 length: 18 residues. Germline lookup yields CDR1 SGHAT and CDR2 FQNNGV. Trimming cost V 0 bases and J 7 bases; bases outside gene matches: 12. The whole variable domain, filled in from reference TRBV11-2 and TRBJ2-7, reads EAGVAQSPRYKIIEKRQSVAFWCNPISGHATLYWYQQILGQGPKLLIQFQNNGVVDDSQLPKDRFSAERLKGVDSTLKIQPAKLEDSAVYLCASSLDPLRGLAGLEQYFGPGTRLTVT.

The chain has TRBV2 and TRBJ1-1; D perhaps matches TRBD1 (5 bases). V shed 8 bases and J shed 1 base, with 11 bases lying between them. This CDR3 is 13 amino acids long. Germline lookup yields CDR1 SNHLY and CDR2 FYNNEI. DNA of the CDR3: TGTGCCAGCCAGCGACAGACGAACACTGAAGCTTTCTTT. Translated: CASQRQTNTEAFF.

V and J are TRBV7-6 and TRBJ2-1; no definite D call. The V gene lost 4 bases and the J gene lost 12 bases, with 13 bases spanning the gap. From germline, CDR1 is SGHVS and CDR2 FNYEAQ. CDR3 length: 12 amino acids. The CDR3 here is CASSSPQAWQFF. The CDR3 region has the DNA TGTGCCAGCAGCTCCCCCCAGGCATGGCAGTTCTTC.

The V gene is TRBV11-3, the J gene TRBJ1-2, with D perhaps matching TRBD1 (6 bases). CDR1 is SGHNT, CDR2 YENEEA, per germline. There are 16 residues in the CDR3. Trimming left V 4 bases short and J 6 bases short, with 21 bases between. In DNA, the CDR3 is TGTGCCAGCAGCTCTAGACCCACAGGGTCCGATGATGGCTACACCTTC. This codes for CASSSRPTGSDDGYTF.

The chain uses TRBV27 and TRBJ2-7; D may be TRBD2 (5 bases). The germline gives CDR1 MNHEY, CDR2 SMNVEV (reference sequence). CDR3 length equals 11 residues. V lost 7 bases and J 3 bases, leaving 7 bases between the germline ends. In DNA, the CDR3 is TGTGCCAGCATAAGCGGCTACGAGCAGTACTTC. It translates to CASISGYEQYF.

The V gene is TRBV6-6, the J gene TRBJ1-5, with 8 bases identical to TRBD1. Trimming at V came to 0 bases and at J to 7 bases, leaving 8 bases not matched to a gene. CDR3 size: 16 residues. Germline CDR1 reads MNHNY; CDR2 reads SVGAGI (reference sequence). The CDR3 loop is CASSYSGDRRGQPQHF. CDR3 DNA sequence: TGTGCCAGCAGTTACTCCGGGGACAGGCGTGGCCAGCCCCAGCATTTT.